The clone carrying this T cell receptor beta chain was seen a single time. This entry is derived from a study of blood T cell repertoires in COVID-19. Looking at the study overall: The study drew acute and convalescent COVID-19 samples from the United States, Italy and Spain. Nucleic acid was either cDNA or gDNA, and it came from T cells, B-cell-depleted T cells, or PBMCs.

Original processing methods: Estimation of nucleated cell counts was performed using reference gene primer amplification. Method: immunoSEQ multiplex PCR; TCRdb's copy keeps in-frame clones and lacks some. V, J and clone size derive from that table, while D and trimming were established from the DNA sequence. The top ten hold approximately 6% of the sample, which has approximately 230,000 clones, more than 70% seen once. Enrollment of patients from Seattle took place during active infection, with longitudinal follow-up. The material sequenced was peripheral blood. The receptor was isolated from a woman in her 30s with COVID-19, enrolled during active disease.

The DNA for the CDR3 is TGTGCCATCAGCGGGACTAGCACACGGAACAATGAGCAGTTCTTC. It is translated as CAISGTSTRNNEQFF. The V and J genes are TRBV10-3 and TRBJ2-1; 9 bases are a match to TRBD2. The germline gives CDR1 ENHRY, CDR2 SYGVKD. Germline trimming cut 6 bases from V and 5 bases from J; bases unmatched to any gene: 8. The CDR3 contains 15 residues.